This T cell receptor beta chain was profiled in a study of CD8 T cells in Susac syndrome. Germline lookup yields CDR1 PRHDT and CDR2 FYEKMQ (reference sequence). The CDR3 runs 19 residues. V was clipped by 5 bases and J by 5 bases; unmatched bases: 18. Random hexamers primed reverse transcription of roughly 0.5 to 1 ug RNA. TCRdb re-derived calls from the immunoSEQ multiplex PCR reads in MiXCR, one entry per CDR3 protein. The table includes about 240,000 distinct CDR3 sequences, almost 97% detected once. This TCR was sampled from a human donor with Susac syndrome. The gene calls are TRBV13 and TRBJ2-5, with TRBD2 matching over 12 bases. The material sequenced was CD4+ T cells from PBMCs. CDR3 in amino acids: CASSPTLPGLAGGGETQYF. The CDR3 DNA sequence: TGTGCCAGCAGCCCTACCCTCCCGGGCCTAGCGGGAGGGGGGGAGACCCAGTACTTC.